The clone carrying this T cell receptor beta chain was counted at least ten times. One entry per CDR3 protein results from TCRdb running MiXCR on the 5' RACE reads. The sample records about 690,000 distinct CDR3 sequences, roughly 6% being singletons. Germline trimming cut 4 bases from V and 0 bases from J; bases unmatched to any gene: 5. CDR3 length: 15 residues. Germline V CDR1 and CDR2: ENHRY, SYGVKD. Every donor was a healthy Caucasian. The source of the sample is a study of identical twins. This chain joins TRBV10-3 and TRBJ2-5, with TRBD2 matching over 7 bases. Sequencing used naive T cells sorted from blood. This TCR was sampled from a man between 18 and 29 years old in good health. CDR3 nucleotides: TGTGCCATCAGTGGAAGCGGGATGTACCAAGAGACCCAGTACTTC. Protein sequence: CAISGSGMYQETQYF.